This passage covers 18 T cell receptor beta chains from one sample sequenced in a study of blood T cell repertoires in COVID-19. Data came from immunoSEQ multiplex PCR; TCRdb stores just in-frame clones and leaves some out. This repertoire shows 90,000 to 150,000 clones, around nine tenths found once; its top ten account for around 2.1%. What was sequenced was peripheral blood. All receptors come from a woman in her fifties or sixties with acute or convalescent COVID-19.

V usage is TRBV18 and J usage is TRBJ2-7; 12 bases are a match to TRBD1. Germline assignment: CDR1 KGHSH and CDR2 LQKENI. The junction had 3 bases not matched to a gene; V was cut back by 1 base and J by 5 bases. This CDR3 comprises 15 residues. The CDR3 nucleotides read TGTGCCAGCTCACCACTTGGGACAGGGGGCCACGAGCAGTACTTC. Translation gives CASSPLGTGGHEQYF. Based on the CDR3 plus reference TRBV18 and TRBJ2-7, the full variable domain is NAGVMQNPRHLVRRRGQEARLRCSPMKGHSHVYWYRQLPEEGLKFMVYLQKENIIDESGMPKERFSAEFPKEGPSILRIQQVVRGDSAAYFCASSPLGTGGHEQYFGPGTRLTVT.

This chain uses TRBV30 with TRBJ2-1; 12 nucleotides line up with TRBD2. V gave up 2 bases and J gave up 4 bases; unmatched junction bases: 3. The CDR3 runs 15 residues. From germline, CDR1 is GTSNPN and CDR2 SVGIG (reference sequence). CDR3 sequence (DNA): TGTGCCTGGAGTTCCCTAGCGGGAGGGTACAATGAGCAGTTCTTC. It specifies CAWSSLAGGYNEQFF. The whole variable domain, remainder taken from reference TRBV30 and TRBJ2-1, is SQTIHQWPATLVQPVGSPLSLECTVEGTSNPNLYWYRQAAGRGLQLLFYSVGIGQISSEVPQNLSASRPQDRQFILSSKKLLLSDSGFYLCAWSSLAGGYNEQFFGPGTRLTVL.

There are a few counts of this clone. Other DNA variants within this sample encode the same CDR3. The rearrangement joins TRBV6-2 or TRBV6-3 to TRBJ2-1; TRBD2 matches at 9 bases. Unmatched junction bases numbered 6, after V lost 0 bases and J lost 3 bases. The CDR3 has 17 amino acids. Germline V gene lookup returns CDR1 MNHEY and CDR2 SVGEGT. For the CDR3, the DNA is TGTGCCAGCAGTTACTCACCCCCTAGCGGGGTCTACAATGAGCAGTTCTTC. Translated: CASSYSPPSGVYNEQFF.

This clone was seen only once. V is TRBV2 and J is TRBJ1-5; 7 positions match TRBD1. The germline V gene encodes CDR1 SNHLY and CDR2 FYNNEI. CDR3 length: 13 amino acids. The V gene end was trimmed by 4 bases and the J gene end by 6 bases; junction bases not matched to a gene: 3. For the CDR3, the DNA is TGTGCCAGCAGTGGACAGGGCAGTCAGCCCCAGCATTTT. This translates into CASSGQGSQPQHF.

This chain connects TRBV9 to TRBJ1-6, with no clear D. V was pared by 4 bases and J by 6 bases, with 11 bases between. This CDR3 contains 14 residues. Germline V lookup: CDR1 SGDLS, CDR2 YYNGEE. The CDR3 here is CASSTGSTNSPLHF. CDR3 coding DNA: TGTGCCAGCAGCACCGGGAGTACTAATTCACCCCTCCACTTT.

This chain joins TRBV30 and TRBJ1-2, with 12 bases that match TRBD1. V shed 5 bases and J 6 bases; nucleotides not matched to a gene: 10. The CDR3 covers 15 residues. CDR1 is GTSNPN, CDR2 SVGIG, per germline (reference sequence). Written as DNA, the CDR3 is TGTGCCTGGGGGCCGGGACAGGGGGCGTTAGATGGCTACACCTTC. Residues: CAWGPGQGALDGYTF.

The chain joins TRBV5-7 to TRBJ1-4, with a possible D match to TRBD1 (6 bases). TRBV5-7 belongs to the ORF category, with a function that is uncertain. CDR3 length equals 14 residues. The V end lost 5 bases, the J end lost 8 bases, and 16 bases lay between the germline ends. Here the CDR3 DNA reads TGTGCCAGCAGGGGGGCCGCGGGAGAGGAAAAACTGTTTTTT. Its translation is CASRGAAGEEKLFF.

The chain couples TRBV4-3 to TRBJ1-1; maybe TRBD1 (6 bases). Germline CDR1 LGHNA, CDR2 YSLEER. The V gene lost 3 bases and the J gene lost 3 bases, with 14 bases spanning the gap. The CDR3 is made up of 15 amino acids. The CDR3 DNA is TGCGCCAGCAGCCAGGTCAGGGGATATCACACTGAAGCTTTCTTT. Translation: CASSQVRGYHTEAFF.

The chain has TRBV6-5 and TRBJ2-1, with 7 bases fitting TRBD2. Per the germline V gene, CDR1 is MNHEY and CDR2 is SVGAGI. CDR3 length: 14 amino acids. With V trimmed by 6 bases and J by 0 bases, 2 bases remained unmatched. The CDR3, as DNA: TGTGCCAGCAGCCTAGCGGACTCCTACAATGAGCAGTTCTTC. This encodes CASSLADSYNEQFF.

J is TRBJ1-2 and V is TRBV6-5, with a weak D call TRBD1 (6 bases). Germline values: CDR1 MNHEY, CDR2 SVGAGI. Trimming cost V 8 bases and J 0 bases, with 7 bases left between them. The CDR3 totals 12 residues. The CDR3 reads CASRDTNYGYTF. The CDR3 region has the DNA TGTGCCAGCCGGGACACTAACTATGGCTACACCTTC.

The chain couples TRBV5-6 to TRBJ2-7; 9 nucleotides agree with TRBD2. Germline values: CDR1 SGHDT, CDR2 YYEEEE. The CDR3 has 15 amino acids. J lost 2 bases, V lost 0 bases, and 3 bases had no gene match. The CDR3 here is CASSLGAGGPYEQYF. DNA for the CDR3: TGTGCCAGCAGCTTGGGAGCGGGGGGCCCCTACGAGCAGTACTTC.

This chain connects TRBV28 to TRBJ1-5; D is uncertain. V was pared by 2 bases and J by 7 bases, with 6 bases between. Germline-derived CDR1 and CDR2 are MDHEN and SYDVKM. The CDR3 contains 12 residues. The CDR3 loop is CASSLRRQPQHF. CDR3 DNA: TGTGCCAGCAGTTTACGGAGGCAGCCCCAGCATTTT.

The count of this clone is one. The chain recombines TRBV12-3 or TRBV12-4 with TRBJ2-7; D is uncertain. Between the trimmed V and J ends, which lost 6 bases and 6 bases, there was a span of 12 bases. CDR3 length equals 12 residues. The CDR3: CASSLSPSEQYF. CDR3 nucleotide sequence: TGTGCCAGCAGCCTCTCCCCCAGCGAGCAGTACTTC.

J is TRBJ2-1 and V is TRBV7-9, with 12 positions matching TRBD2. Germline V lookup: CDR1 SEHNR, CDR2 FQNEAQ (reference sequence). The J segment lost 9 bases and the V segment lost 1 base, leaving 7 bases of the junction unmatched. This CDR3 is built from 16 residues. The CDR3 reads CASSLVASGRAGEQFF. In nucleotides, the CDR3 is TGTGCCAGCAGCTTAGTTGCTAGCGGGAGGGCCGGTGAGCAGTTCTTC.

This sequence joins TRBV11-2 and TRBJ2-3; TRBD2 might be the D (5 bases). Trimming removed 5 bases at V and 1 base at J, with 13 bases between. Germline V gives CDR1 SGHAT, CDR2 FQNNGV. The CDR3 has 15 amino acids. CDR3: CASSPLRGGTDTQYF. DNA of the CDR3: TGTGCCAGCAGCCCCCTCCGGGGTGGCACAGATACGCAGTATTTT.

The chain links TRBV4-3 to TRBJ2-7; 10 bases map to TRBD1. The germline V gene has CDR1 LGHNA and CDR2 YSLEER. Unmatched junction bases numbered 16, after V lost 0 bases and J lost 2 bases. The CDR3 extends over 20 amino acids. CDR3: CASSQDIGTGAVLITYEQYF. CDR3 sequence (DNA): TGCGCCAGCAGCCAAGATATCGGGACAGGGGCCGTTCTTATAACCTACGAGCAGTACTTC.

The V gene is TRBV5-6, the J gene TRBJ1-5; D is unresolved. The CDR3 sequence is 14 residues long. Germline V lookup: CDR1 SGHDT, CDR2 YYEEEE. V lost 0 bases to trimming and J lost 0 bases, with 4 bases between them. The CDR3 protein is CASSLAVSNQPQHF. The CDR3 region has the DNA TGTGCCAGCAGCTTGGCAGTTAGCAATCAGCCCCAGCATTTT.

DNA of the CDR3: TGTGCCAGCAGACCATACTCCTATGGCTACACCTTC. This sequence encodes CASRPYSYGYTF. The V call is TRBV9, the J call TRBJ1-2; D is uncertain. Germline lookup yields CDR1 SGDLS and CDR2 YYNGEE. The CDR3 is 12 amino acids. Trimming took 5 bases from V and 4 from J, leaving 9 bases between them.